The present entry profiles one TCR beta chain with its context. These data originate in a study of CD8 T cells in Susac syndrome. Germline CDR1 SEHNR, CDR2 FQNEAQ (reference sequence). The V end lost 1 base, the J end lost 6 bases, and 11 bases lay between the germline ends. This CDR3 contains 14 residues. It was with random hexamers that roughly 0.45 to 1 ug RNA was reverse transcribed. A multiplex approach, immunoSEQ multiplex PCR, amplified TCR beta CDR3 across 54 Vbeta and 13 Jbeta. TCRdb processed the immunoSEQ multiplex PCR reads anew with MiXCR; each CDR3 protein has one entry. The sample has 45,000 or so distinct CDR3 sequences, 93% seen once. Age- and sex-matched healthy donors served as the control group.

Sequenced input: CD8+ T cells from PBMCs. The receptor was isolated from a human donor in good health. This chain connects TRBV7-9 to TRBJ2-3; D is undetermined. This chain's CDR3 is CASSLDTTADTQYF. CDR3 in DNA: TGTGCCAGCAGCTTAGATACTACCGCGGATACGCAGTATTTT.